The T cell receptor (beta chain) described here comes from a study of T-cell reconstitution after alpha-beta-depleted transplantation in children. The CDR3 contains 15 residues. V gave up 4 bases and J gave up 0 bases; unmatched junction bases: 5. Germline V gene sequence: CDR1 SQVTM, CDR2 ANQGSEA. A TCRbeta library incorporating unique molecular identifiers was prepared. One entry per CDR3 protein results from TCRdb running MiXCR on the PCR reads. The sample records around 360,000 distinct CDR3 sequences, 9% to 12% being singletons. A few counts support this clonotype. The chain is built from TRBV29-1 and TRBJ2-4; 8 bases match TRBD2. The sample in question was PBMCs from the stem cell graft donor, obtained from the stem cell graft. The receptor was derived from a human donor who donated a stem cell graft to a child with acute lymphoblastic leukemia. Written as DNA, the CDR3 is TGCAGCGTTGCCACTAGCGGACTAGCCAAAAACATTCAGTACTTC. This encodes CSVATSGLAKNIQYF.